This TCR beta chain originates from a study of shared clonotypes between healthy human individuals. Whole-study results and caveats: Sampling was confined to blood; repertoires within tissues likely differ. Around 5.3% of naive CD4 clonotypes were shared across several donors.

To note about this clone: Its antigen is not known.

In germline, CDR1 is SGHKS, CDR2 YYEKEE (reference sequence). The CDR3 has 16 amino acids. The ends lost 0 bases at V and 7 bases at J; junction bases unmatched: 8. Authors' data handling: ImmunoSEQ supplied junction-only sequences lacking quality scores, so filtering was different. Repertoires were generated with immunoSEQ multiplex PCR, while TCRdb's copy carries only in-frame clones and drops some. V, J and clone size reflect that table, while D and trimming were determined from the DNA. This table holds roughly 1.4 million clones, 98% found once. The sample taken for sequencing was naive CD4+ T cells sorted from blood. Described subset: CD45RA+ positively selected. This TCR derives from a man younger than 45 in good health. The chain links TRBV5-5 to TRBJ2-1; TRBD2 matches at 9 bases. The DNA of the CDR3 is TGTGCCAGCAGCTTGGTGCCGACTAGCGGTATTAATGAGCAGTTCTTC. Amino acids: CASSLVPTSGINEQFF.